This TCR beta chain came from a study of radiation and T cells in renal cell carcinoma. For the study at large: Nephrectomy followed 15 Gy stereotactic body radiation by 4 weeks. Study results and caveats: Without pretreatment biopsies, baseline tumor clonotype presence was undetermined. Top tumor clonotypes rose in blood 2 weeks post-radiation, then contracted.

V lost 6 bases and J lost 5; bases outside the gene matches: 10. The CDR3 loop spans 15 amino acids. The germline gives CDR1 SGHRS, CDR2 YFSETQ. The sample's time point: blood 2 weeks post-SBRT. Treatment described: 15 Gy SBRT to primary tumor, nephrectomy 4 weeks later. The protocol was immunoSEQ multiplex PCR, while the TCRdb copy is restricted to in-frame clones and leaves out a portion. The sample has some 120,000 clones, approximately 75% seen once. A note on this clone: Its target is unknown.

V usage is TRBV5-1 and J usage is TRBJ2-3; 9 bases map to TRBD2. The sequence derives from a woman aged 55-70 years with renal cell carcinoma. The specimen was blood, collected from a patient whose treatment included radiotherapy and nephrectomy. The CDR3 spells CASTYGTSFLDTQYF. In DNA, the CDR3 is TGCGCCAGCACCTACGGGACTAGCTTCTTAGATACGCAGTATTTT.